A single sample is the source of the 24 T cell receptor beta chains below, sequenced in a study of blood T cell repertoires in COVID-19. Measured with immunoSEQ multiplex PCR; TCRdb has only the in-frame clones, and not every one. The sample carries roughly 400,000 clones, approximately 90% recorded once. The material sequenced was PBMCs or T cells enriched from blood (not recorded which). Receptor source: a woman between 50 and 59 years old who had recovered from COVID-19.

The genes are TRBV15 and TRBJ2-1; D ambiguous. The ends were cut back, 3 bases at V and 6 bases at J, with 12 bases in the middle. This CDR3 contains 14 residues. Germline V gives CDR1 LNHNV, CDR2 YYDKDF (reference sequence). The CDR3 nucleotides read TGTGCCACCAGCAGCGGCAGGATGGGCAATGAGCAGTTCTTC. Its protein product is CATSSGRMGNEQFF.

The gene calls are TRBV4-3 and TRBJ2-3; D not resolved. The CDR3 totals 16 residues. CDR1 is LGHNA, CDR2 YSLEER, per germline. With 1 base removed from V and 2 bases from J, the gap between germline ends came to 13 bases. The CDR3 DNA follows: TGCGCCAGCAGCCAAGCCGCAAGCCCTCACACAGATACGCAGTATTTT. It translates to CASSQAASPHTDTQYF.

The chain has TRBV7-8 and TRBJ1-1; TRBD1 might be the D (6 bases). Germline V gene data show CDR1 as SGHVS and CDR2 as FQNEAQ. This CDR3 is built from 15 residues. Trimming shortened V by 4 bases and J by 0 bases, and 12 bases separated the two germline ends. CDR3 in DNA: TGTGCCAGCAGCTCTGGACAGACTTTGAACACTGAAGCTTTCTTT. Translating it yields CASSSGQTLNTEAFF.

The CDR3 is CATSDSGTGVQDTQYF. In DNA, the CDR3 is TGTGCCACCAGTGATTCCGGGACAGGCGTACAAGATACGCAGTATTTT. The J gene is TRBJ2-3, the V gene TRBV24-1, with 8 positions matching TRBD1. With 2 bases clipped from V and 5 bases from J, the junction kept 8 bases outside the gene matches. The CDR3 contains 16 residues. The germline V gene has CDR1 KGHDR and CDR2 SFDVKD.

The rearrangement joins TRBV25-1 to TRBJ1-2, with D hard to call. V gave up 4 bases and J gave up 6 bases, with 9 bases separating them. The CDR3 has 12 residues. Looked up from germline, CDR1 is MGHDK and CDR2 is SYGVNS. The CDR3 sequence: CASSAEFDGYTF. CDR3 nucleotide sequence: TGTGCCAGCAGTGCCGAGTTTGATGGCTACACCTTC.

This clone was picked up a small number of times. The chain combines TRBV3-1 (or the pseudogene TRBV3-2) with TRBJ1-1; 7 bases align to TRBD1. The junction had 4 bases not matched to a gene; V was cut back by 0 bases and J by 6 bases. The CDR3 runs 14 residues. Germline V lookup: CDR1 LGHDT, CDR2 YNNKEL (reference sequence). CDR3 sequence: CASSQEVRGAEAFF. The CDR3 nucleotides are TGTGCCAGCAGCCAAGAAGTCAGGGGGGCTGAAGCTTTCTTT.

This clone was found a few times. The chain's CDR3 is CAISGDNRGLDEQFF. The CDR3, as DNA: TGTGCCATCAGTGGAGACAACAGGGGACTGGATGAGCAGTTCTTC. The rearrangement joins TRBV10-3 to TRBJ2-1; maybe TRBD1 (7 bases). Deletions cut 4 bases from V and 8 bases from J, with 18 bases between. Germline V gives CDR1 ENHRY, CDR2 SYGVKD. The CDR3 has 15 residues.

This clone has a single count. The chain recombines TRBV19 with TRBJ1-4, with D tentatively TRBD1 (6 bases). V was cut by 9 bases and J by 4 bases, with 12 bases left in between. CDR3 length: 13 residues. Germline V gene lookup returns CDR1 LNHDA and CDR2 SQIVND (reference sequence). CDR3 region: CASRTGYNEKLFF. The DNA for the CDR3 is TGTGCCAGCCGTACAGGGTATAATGAAAAACTGTTTTTT.

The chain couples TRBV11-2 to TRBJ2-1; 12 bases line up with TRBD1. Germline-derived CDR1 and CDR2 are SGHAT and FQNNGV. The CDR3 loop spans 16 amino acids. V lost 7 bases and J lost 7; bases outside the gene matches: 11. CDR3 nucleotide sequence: TGTGCCAGCACCAAACTATCGGGACAGGGGGCGAATGAGCAGTTCTTC. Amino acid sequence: CASTKLSGQGANEQFF.

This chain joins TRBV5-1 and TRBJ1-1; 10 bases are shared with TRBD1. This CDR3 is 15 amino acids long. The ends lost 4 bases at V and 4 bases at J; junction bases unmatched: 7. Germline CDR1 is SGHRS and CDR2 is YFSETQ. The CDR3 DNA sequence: TGCGCCAGCAGCCAAACGGGACAGGGGTTCACTGAAGCTTTCTTT. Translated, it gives CASSQTGQGFTEAFF.

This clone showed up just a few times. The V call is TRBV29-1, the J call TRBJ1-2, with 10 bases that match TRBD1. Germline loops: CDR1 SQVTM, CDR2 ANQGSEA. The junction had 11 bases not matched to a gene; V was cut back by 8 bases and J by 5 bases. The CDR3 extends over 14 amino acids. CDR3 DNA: TGCAGCATCGGGACAGGGGTATCGGGATATGGCTACACCTTC. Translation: CSIGTGVSGYGYTF. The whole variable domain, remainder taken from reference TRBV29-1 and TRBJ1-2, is SAVISQKPSRDICQRGTSLTIQCQVDSQVTMMFWYRQQPGQSLTLIATANQGSEATYESGFVIDKFPISRPNLTFSTLTVSNMSPEDSSIYLCSIGTGVSGYGYTFGSGTRLTVV.

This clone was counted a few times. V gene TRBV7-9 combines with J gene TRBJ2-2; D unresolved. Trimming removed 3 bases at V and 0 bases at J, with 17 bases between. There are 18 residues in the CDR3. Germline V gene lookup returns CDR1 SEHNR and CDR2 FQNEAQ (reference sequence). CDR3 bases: TGTGCCAGCAGCTTTGAAGTCGGCGGCCTAACGAACACCGGGGAGCTGTTTTTT. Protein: CASSFEVGGLTNTGELFF.

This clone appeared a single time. CDR3 sequence (DNA): TGTGCCTACGACAGAGCTGGAAACACCATATATTTT. Translation gives CAYDRAGNTIYF. This chain uses TRBV30 with TRBJ1-3, with D perhaps TRBD1 (5 bases). Deletions cut 7 bases from V and 2 bases from J, with 9 bases between. CDR1 GTSNPN and CDR2 SVGIG come from the germline V gene (reference sequence). The length of the CDR3 is 12 residues.

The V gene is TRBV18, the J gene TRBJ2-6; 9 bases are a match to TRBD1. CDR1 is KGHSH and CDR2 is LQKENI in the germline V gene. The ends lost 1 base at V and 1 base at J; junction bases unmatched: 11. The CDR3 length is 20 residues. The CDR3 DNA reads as TGTGCCAGCTCACCACGAATTGCGAGACAGGGGGTTTCTGGGGCCAACGTCCTGACTTTC. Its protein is CASSPRIARQGVSGANVLTF.

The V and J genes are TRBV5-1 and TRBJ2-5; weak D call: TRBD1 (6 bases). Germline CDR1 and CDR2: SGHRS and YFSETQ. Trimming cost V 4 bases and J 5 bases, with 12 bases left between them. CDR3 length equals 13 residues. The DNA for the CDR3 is TGCGCCAGCAGCGCGCCCCAGGGGGAGACCCAGTACTTC. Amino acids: CASSAPQGETQYF.

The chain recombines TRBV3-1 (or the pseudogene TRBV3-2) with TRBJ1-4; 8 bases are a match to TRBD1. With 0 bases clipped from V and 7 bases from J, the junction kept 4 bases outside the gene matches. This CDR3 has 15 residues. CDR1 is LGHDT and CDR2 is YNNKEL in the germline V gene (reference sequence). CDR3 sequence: CASSQDQGAGEKLFF. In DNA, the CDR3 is TGTGCCAGCAGCCAAGATCAGGGGGCGGGTGAAAAACTGTTTTTT.

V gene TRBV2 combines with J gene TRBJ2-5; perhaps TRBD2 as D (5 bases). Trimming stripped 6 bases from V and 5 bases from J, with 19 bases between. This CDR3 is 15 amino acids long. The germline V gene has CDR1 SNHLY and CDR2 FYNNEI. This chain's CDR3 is CASRKTLGPPETQYF. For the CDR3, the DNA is TGTGCCAGCAGAAAAACACTAGGGCCCCCGGAGACCCAGTACTTC.

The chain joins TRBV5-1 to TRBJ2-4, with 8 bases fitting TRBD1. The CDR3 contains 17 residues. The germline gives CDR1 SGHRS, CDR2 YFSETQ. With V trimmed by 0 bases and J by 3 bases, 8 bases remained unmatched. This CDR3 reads CASSLVPGGLDKNIQYF. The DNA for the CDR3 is TGCGCCAGCAGCTTGGTTCCAGGGGGCTTGGACAAAAACATTCAGTACTTC. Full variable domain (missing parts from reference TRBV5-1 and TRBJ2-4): KAGVTQTPRYLIKTRGQQVTLSCSPISGHRSVSWYQQTPGQGLQFLFEYFSETQRNKGNFPGRFSGRQFSNSRSEMNVSTLELGDSALYLCASSLVPGGLDKNIQYFGAGTRLSVL.

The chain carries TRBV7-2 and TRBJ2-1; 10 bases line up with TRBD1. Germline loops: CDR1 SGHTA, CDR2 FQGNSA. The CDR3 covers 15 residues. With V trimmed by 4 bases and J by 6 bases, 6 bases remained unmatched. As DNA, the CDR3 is TGTGCCAGCAGCTCAATCGGGACAGGGGCCAATGAGCAGTTCTTC. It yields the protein CASSSIGTGANEQFF.

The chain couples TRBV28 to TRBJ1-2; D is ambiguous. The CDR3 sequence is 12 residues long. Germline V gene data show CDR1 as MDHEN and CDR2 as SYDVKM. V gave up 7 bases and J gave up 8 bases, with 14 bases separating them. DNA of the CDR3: TGTGCCAGCACCCCGTTTGGAGGCGGCTACACCTTC. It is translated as CASTPFGGGYTF.

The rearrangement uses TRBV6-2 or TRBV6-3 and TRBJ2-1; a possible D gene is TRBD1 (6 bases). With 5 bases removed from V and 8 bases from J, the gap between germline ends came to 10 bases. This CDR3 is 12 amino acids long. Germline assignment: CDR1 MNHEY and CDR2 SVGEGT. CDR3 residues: CASSQGLYEQFF. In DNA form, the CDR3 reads TGTGCCAGCAGTCAGGGGCTATATGAGCAGTTCTTC.

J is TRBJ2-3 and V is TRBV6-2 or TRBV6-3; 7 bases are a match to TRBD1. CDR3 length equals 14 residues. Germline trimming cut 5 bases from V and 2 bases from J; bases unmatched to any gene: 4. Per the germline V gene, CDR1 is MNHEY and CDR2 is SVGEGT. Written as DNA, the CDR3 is TGTGCCAGCAGTCGGGACAGCAACACAGATACGCAGTATTTT. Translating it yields CASSRDSNTDTQYF.

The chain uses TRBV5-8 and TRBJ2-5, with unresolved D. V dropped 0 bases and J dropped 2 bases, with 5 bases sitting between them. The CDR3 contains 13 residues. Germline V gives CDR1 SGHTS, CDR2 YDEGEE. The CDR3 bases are TGTGCCAGCAGCTTGGATCGGCAAGAGACCCAGTACTTC. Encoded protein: CASSLDRQETQYF.

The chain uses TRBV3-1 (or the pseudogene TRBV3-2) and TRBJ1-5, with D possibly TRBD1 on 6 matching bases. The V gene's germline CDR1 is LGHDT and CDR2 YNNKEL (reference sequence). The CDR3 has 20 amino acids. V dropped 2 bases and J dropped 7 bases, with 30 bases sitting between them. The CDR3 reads CASSQLFRDTGSFGEQPQHF. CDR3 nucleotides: TGTGCCAGCAGCCAACTTTTCCGGGACACAGGTTCGTTTGGGGAGCAGCCCCAGCATTTT.